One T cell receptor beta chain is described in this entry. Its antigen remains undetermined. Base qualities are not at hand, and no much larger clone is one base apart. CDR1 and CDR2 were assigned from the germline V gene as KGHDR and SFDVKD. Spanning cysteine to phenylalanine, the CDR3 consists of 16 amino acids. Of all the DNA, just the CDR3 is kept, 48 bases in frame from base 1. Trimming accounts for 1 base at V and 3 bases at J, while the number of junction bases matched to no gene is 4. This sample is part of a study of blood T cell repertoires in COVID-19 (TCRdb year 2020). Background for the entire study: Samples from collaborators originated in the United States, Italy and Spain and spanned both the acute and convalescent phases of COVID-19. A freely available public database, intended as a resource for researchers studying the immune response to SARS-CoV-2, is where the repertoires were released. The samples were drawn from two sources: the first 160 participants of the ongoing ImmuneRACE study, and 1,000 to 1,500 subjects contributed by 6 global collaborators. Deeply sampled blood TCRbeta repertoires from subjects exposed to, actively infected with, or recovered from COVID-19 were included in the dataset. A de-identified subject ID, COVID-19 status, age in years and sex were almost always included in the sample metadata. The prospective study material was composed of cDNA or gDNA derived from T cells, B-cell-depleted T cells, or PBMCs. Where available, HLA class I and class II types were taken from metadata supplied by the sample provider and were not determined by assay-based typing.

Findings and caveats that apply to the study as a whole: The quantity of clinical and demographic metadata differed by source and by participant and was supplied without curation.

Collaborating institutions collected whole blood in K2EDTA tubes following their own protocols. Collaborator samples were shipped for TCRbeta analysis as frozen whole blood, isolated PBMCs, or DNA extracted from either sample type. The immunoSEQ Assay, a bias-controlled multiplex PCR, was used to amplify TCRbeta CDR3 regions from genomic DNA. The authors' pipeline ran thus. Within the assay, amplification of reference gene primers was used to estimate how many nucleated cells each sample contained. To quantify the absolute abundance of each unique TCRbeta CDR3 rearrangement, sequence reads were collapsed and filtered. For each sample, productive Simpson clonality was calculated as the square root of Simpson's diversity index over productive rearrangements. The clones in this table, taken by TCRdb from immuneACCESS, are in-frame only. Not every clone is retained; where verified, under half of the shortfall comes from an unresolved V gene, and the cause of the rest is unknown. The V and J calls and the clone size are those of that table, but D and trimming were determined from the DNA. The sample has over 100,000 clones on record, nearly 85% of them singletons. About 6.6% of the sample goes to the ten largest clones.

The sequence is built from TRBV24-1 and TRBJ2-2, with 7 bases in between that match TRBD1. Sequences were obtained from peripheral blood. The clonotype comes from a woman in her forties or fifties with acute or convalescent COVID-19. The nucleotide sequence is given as TGTGCCACCAGTGATTTAAGACAGGGTGACACCGGGGAGCTGTTTTTT. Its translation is CATSDLRQGDTGELFF.